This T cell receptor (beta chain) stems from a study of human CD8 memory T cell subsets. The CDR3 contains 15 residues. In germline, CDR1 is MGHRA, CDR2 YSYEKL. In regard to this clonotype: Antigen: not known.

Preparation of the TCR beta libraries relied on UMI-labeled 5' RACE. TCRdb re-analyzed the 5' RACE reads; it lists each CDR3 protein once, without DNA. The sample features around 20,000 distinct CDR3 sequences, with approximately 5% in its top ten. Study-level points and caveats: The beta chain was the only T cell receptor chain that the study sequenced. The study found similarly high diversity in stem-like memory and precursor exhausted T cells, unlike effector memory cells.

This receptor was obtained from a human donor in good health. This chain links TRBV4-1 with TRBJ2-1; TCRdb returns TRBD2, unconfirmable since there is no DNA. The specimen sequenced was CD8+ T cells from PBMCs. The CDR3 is CASSQTAGGYNEQFF.